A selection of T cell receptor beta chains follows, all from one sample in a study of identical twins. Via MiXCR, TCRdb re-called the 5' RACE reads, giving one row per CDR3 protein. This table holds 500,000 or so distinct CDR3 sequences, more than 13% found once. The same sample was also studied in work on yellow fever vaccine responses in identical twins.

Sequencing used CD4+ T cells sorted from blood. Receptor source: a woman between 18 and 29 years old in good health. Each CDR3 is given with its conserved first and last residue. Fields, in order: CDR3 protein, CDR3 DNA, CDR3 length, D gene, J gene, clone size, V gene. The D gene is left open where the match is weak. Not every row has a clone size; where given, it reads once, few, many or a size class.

cdr3_aa: CASSVAGTGIREQYF
cdr3_nt: TGTGCCAGCAGTGTTGCCGGGACAGGGATAAGGGAGCAGTACTTC
cdr3_length: 15
d_call: TRBD1
j_call: TRBJ2-7
clone_size: NA
v_call: TRBV6-1

cdr3_aa: CASSFLPASGGADTQYF
cdr3_nt: TGTGCCAGCAGCTTTCTTCCGGCTAGCGGGGGGGCCGATACGCAGTATTTT
cdr3_length: 17
d_call: NA
j_call: TRBJ2-3
clone_size: NA
v_call: TRBV5-2

cdr3_aa: CASSLGAGGFINEQFF
cdr3_nt: TGTGCCAGCAGCTTAGGGGCGGGGGGATTCATCAATGAGCAGTTCTTC
cdr3_length: 16
d_call: TRBD2
j_call: TRBJ2-1
clone_size: NA
v_call: TRBV7-6

cdr3_aa: CASSRRTGGRGETQYF
cdr3_nt: TGTGCCAGCAGCCGAAGGACAGGCGGCCGGGGGGAGACCCAGTACTTC
cdr3_length: 16
d_call: NA
j_call: TRBJ2-5
clone_size: NA
v_call: TRBV12-3/TRBV12-4

cdr3_aa: CASSHALLWADYTGELFF
cdr3_nt: TGTGCCAGCAGCCATGCCCTTTTATGGGCAGACTACACCGGGGAGCTGTTTTTT
cdr3_length: 18
d_call: NA
j_call: TRBJ2-2
clone_size: few
v_call: TRBV3-1

cdr3_aa: CASRNPRDRGSYEQYF
cdr3_nt: TGTGCCAGCAGAAACCCCCGGGACAGGGGTTCGTACGAGCAGTACTTC
cdr3_length: 16
d_call: TRBD1
j_call: TRBJ2-7
clone_size: few
v_call: TRBV28

cdr3_aa: CASSPLGARAAKNIQYF
cdr3_nt: TGTGCCAGCAGTCCCCTTGGGGCCAGGGCAGCCAAAAACATTCAGTACTTC
cdr3_length: 17
d_call: NA
j_call: TRBJ2-4
clone_size: NA
v_call: TRBV6-1

cdr3_aa: CASRQTPIQYF
cdr3_nt: TGTGCCAGCAGGCAGACACCGATCCAGTACTTC
cdr3_length: 11
d_call: NA
j_call: TRBJ2-5
clone_size: NA
v_call: TRBV2

cdr3_aa: CASSDLLGQGLLIIYEQYF
cdr3_nt: TGTGCCAGCAGTGACCTGCTCGGTCAGGGACTATTAATTATATACGAGCAGTACTTC
cdr3_length: 19
d_call: TRBD2
j_call: TRBJ2-7
clone_size: NA
v_call: TRBV25-1

cdr3_aa: CASSPSGGNTIYF
cdr3_nt: TGTGCCAGCAGCCCCTCGGGTGGAAACACCATATATTTT
cdr3_length: 13
d_call: NA
j_call: TRBJ1-3
clone_size: few
v_call: TRBV3-1

cdr3_aa: CASTRTGGASSPLHF
cdr3_nt: TGTGCCAGCACCCGGACAGGGGGCGCCAGCTCACCCCTCCACTTT
cdr3_length: 15
d_call: TRBD1
j_call: TRBJ1-6
clone_size: few
v_call: TRBV12-3/TRBV12-4

cdr3_aa: CAISNPDRASYEQYF
cdr3_nt: TGTGCCATCAGCAACCCGGACAGGGCCTCCTACGAGCAGTACTTC
cdr3_length: 15
d_call: TRBD1
j_call: TRBJ2-7
clone_size: few
v_call: TRBV10-3

cdr3_aa: CAISLFRDRNSGANVLTF
cdr3_nt: TGTGCCATCAGTTTATTCCGGGACAGGAACTCTGGGGCCAACGTCCTGACTTTC
cdr3_length: 18
d_call: TRBD1
j_call: TRBJ2-6
clone_size: NA
v_call: TRBV7-2

cdr3_aa: CASARVAGTYEQYF
cdr3_nt: TGTGCCAGTGCCAGAGTCGCAGGGACCTACGAGCAGTACTTC
cdr3_length: 14
d_call: NA
j_call: TRBJ2-7
clone_size: NA
v_call: TRBV19

cdr3_aa: CASSLRGANTGELFF
cdr3_nt: TGTGCCAGCAGCTTAAGGGGTGCGAACACCGGGGAGCTGTTTTTT
cdr3_length: 15
d_call: NA
j_call: TRBJ2-2
clone_size: many
v_call: TRBV7-9

cdr3_aa: CASFYLAGGTRYEQFF
cdr3_nt: TGTGCCAGCTTTTACTTAGCGGGGGGTACGCGGTATGAGCAGTTCTTC
cdr3_length: 16
d_call: TRBD2
j_call: TRBJ2-1
clone_size: NA
v_call: TRBV6-2/TRBV6-3

cdr3_aa: CASSQDYRTANTGELFF
cdr3_nt: TGCGCCAGCAGCCAAGACTACAGGACCGCGAACACCGGGGAGCTGTTTTTT
cdr3_length: 17
d_call: NA
j_call: TRBJ2-2
clone_size: many
v_call: TRBV4-3

cdr3_aa: CASSVGAGDYNEQFF
cdr3_nt: TGTGCCAGCAGCGTAGGGGCAGGGGACTACAATGAGCAGTTCTTC
cdr3_length: 15
d_call: NA
j_call: TRBJ2-1
clone_size: many
v_call: TRBV9

cdr3_aa: CASRRTGKETQYF
cdr3_nt: TGTGCCAGCAGACGTACAGGGAAAGAGACCCAGTACTTC
cdr3_length: 13
d_call: NA
j_call: TRBJ2-5
clone_size: few
v_call: TRBV11-2

cdr3_aa: CASSLLGQGRNEQFF
cdr3_nt: TGTGCCAGCAGTTTATTAGGACAGGGTAGGAATGAGCAGTTCTTC
cdr3_length: 15
d_call: TRBD1
j_call: TRBJ2-1
clone_size: NA
v_call: TRBV28

cdr3_aa: CASSRQGSGAFF
cdr3_nt: TGTGCCAGCAGCAGACAGGGTTCAGGAGCTTTCTTT
cdr3_length: 12
d_call: TRBD1
j_call: TRBJ1-1
clone_size: NA
v_call: TRBV13

cdr3_aa: CASSLLGRIVSVNEQFF
cdr3_nt: TGTGCCAGCAGCCTTTTAGGACGCATAGTTTCAGTCAATGAGCAGTTCTTC
cdr3_length: 17
d_call: NA
j_call: TRBJ2-1
clone_size: NA
v_call: TRBV3-1

cdr3_aa: CATLSEGFHEQYF
cdr3_nt: TGTGCCACCTTATCTGAGGGATTTCACGAGCAGTACTTC
cdr3_length: 13
d_call: NA
j_call: TRBJ2-7
clone_size: few
v_call: TRBV10-3

cdr3_aa: CASRYETSRRNIQYF
cdr3_nt: TGTGCCAGCAGATACGAAACTAGCAGAAGGAACATTCAGTACTTC
cdr3_length: 15
d_call: NA
j_call: TRBJ2-4
clone_size: few
v_call: TRBV6-5

cdr3_aa: CASSSTGDTGELFF
cdr3_nt: TGTGCCAGCAGCTCCACAGGGGATACCGGGGAGCTGTTTTTT
cdr3_length: 14
d_call: TRBD1
j_call: TRBJ2-2
clone_size: few
v_call: TRBV4-2

cdr3_aa: CASSDRVRYEQYF
cdr3_nt: TGTGCCAGCAGCGACAGGGTTCGATACGAGCAGTACTTC
cdr3_length: 13
d_call: TRBD1
j_call: TRBJ2-7
clone_size: few
v_call: TRBV2

cdr3_aa: CATEVEDSSTDTQYF
cdr3_nt: TGTGCCACCGAGGTTGAGGACAGTAGCACAGATACGCAGTATTTT
cdr3_length: 15
d_call: NA
j_call: TRBJ2-3
clone_size: few
v_call: TRBV24-1

cdr3_aa: CASSVSGTDTQYF
cdr3_nt: TGTGCCAGCAGTGTTTCGGGCACAGATACGCAGTATTTT
cdr3_length: 13
d_call: NA
j_call: TRBJ2-3
clone_size: many
v_call: TRBV2

cdr3_aa: CASSLDSGGSSYEQYF
cdr3_nt: TGTGCCAGCAGCTTAGATTCAGGGGGATCCTCCTACGAGCAGTACTTC
cdr3_length: 16
d_call: TRBD1
j_call: TRBJ2-7
clone_size: many
v_call: TRBV7-2

cdr3_aa: CASSIFLAYEQYF
cdr3_nt: TGTGCCAGCAGCATATTCCTCGCCTACGAGCAGTACTTC
cdr3_length: 13
d_call: NA
j_call: TRBJ2-7
clone_size: NA
v_call: TRBV12-3/TRBV12-4

cdr3_aa: CASSQTRTGGENCFF
cdr3_nt: NA
cdr3_length: 15
d_call: NA
j_call: TRBJ1-4
clone_size: NA
v_call: TRBV23-1

cdr3_aa: CAIGQDNQPQHF
cdr3_nt: TGTGCCATCGGACAGGATAATCAGCCCCAGCATTTT
cdr3_length: 12
d_call: TRBD1
j_call: TRBJ1-5
clone_size: few
v_call: TRBV10-3

cdr3_aa: CASSRDHQNTEAFF
cdr3_nt: TGCGCCAGCAGCCGGGACCATCAGAACACTGAAGCTTTCTTT
cdr3_length: 14
d_call: NA
j_call: TRBJ1-1
clone_size: few
v_call: TRBV5-1

cdr3_aa: CSARDSLNQPQHF
cdr3_nt: TGCAGTGCTAGAGACAGCCTCAATCAGCCCCAGCATTTT
cdr3_length: 13
d_call: NA
j_call: TRBJ1-5
clone_size: few
v_call: TRBV20-1

cdr3_aa: CASSEGPPRGRDGYTF
cdr3_nt: TGTGCCAGCAGTGAAGGGCCCCCCCGGGGTCGGGATGGCTACACCTTC
cdr3_length: 16
d_call: NA
j_call: TRBJ1-2
clone_size: few
v_call: TRBV25-1

cdr3_aa: CASRPDVVGGYTF
cdr3_nt: TGTGCCAGCAGACCCGACGTGGTCGGTGGCTACACCTTC
cdr3_length: 13
d_call: NA
j_call: TRBJ1-2
clone_size: NA
v_call: TRBV6-2/TRBV6-3

cdr3_aa: CASSRDSQLTDTQYF
cdr3_nt: TGTGCCAGCAGCCGGGACAGTCAACTCACAGATACGCAGTATTTT
cdr3_length: 15
d_call: TRBD1
j_call: TRBJ2-3
clone_size: few
v_call: TRBV12-3/TRBV12-4

cdr3_aa: CSAVYEGSYEQYF
cdr3_nt: TGCAGTGCCGTCTATGAAGGCTCCTACGAGCAGTACTTC
cdr3_length: 13
d_call: NA
j_call: TRBJ2-7
clone_size: many
v_call: TRBV20-1

cdr3_aa: CASSPGSGSHTQYF
cdr3_nt: TGTGCCAGCTCACCCGGTAGCGGGAGTCATACGCAGTATTTT
cdr3_length: 14
d_call: TRBD2
j_call: TRBJ2-3
clone_size: NA
v_call: TRBV18